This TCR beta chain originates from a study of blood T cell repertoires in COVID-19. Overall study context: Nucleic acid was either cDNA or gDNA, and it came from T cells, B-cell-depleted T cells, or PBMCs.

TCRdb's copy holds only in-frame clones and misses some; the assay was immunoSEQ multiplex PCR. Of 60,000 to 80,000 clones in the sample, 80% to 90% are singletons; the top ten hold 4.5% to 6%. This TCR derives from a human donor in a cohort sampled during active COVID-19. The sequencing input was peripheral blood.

CDR3 bases: TGTGCCAGCAGAGGACAGGGGGGCACCGGGGAGCTGTTTTTT. This encodes CASRGQGGTGELFF. The V call is TRBV2, the J call TRBJ2-2; 10 bases match TRBD1. V gave up 6 bases and J gave up 4 bases; unmatched junction bases: 2. The CDR3 is made up of 14 amino acids. The germline V gene encodes CDR1 SNHLY and CDR2 FYNNEI.